What follows describes a single T cell receptor beta chain. The sample originates from a study of blood T cell repertoires in COVID-19. In the original workflow: Amplified reference gene primers provided the basis for estimating nucleated cell counts. Some clones are missing from TCRdb's copy, which holds only in-frame ones; the method was immunoSEQ multiplex PCR. Clone size and V and J calls were adopted from that table, with D and trimming inferred from the DNA. The sample has roughly 380,000 clones; about nine tenths are singletons. The CDR3 is made up of 14 amino acids. Trimming cost V 6 bases and J 1 base; bases outside gene matches: 5. CDR1 and CDR2 from the germline V gene are MNHEY and SMNVEV (reference sequence). Which cohort a participant joined came from the clinical history participants gave.

The gene calls are TRBV27 and TRBJ2-7; 8 nucleotides match TRBD2. Sequencing was done on a sample of PBMCs or T cells enriched from blood (not recorded which). The clonotype originates from a woman in her twenties or thirties who had been exposed to COVID-19. DNA for the CDR3: TGTGCCAGCAGGTCCACTAGCGGATCCTACGAGCAGTACTTC. This sequence encodes CASRSTSGSYEQYF.